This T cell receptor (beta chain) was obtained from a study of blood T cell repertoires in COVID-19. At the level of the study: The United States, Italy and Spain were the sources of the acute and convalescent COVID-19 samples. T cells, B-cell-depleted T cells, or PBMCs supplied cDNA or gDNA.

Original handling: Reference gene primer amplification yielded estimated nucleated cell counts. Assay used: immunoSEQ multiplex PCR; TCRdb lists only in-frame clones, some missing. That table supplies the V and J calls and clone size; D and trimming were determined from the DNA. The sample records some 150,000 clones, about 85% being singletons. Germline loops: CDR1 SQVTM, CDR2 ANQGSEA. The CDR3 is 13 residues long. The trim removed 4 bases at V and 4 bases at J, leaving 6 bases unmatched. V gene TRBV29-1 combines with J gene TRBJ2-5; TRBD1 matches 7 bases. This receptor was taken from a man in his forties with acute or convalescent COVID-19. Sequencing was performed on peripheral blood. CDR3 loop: CSVGKQGRETQYF. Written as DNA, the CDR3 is TGCAGCGTTGGCAAACAGGGGCGAGAGACCCAGTACTTC. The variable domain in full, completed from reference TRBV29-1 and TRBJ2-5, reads SAVISQKPSRDICQRGTSLTIQCQVDSQVTMMFWYRQQPGQSLTLIATANQGSEATYESGFVIDKFPISRPNLTFSTLTVSNMSPEDSSIYLCSVGKQGRETQYFGPGTRLLVL.